A selection of T cell receptor beta chains follows, all from one sample in a study of blood T cells in healthy people across ages. TCRdb re-derived calls from the 5' RACE reads in MiXCR, one entry per CDR3 protein. Among approximately 810,000 distinct CDR3 sequences, 29% were seen once, and the ten largest hold roughly a sixth. Specimen: blood. All receptors come from a woman of 80 years or more in good health. CDR3s include the opening cysteine and the closing phenylalanine or tryptophan. A D gene is named only where the DNA matches it firmly. Clone size, where shown, is once, few, many, or a class for clones that have expanded.

j_gene	d_gene	v_gene	abundance	CDR3aa	CDR3nt
TRBJ2-3	TRBD2	TRBV12-3/TRBV12-4	many	CASSSLLAGSDTQYF	TGTGCCAGCAGTTCCCTACTAGCGGGTTCAGATACGCAGTATTTT
TRBJ1-6	.	TRBV7-2	.	CASSLGPGAGNSPPHF	TGTGCCAGCAGCTTAGGGCCAGGGGCCGGCAATTCACCCCCCCACTTT
TRBJ2-1	TRBD2	TRBV10-3	.	CAISEGTSLDNEQFF	TGTGCCATCAGTGAGGGGACTAGCTTGGACAATGAGCAGTTCTTC
TRBJ1-1	TRBD1	TRBV30	.	CARSAMTGYTEAFF	TGTGCCCGGAGTGCTATGACAGGGTACACTGAAGCTTTCTTT
TRBJ1-6	TRBD1	TRBV4-1	.	CASSQELLTGGFSYNSPLHF	TGCGCCAGCAGCCAAGAATTATTGACAGGGGGCTTCTCCTATAATTCACCCCTCCACTTT
TRBJ1-1	TRBD1	TRBV7-2	many	CASSTRQGGNTEAFF	TGTGCCAGCAGCACCCGACAGGGTGGGAACACTGAAGCTTTCTTT
TRBJ2-2	TRBD1	TRBV2	.	CASTGRTGSTGELFF	TGTGCCAGCACCGGCAGGACAGGCTCAACCGGGGAGCTGTTTTTT
TRBJ1-5	TRBD1	TRBV10-3	many	CAISEPQGAGNQPQHF	TGTGCCATCAGTGAGCCCCAGGGGGCTGGTAATCAGCCCCAGCATTTT
TRBJ2-7	.	TRBV29-1	many	CSVDVQGTYEQYF	TGCAGCGTGGACGTACAGGGAACCTACGAGCAGTACTTC
TRBJ1-2	TRBD1	TRBV5-5	many	CASSLGGQDYGYTF	TGTGCCAGCAGCTTGGGGGGACAGGACTATGGCTACACCTTC
TRBJ2-2	TRBD2	TRBV6-1	.	CASTKTSGGANTGELFF	TGTGCCAGCACTAAGACTAGCGGGGGGGCGAACACCGGGGAGCTGTTTTTT
TRBJ1-1	TRBD1	TRBV12-3/TRBV12-4	.	CASSLATGFAEAFF	TGTGCCAGCAGTTTAGCGACAGGGTTCGCTGAAGCTTTCTTT
TRBJ2-7	TRBD1	TRBV7-8	.	CASRFGQGANEQYF	TGTGCCAGCAGGTTCGGACAGGGGGCAAACGAGCAGTACTTC
TRBJ1-4	.	TRBV28	.	CASSQRQRPREKLFF	TGTGCCAGCAGCCAACGTCAGCGACCTCGAGAAAAACTGTTTTTT
TRBJ2-7	.	TRBV6-6	once	CASRHGDIAYEQYF	TGTGCCAGCAGACATGGGGACATTGCCTACGAGCAGTACTTC
TRBJ2-3	.	TRBV25-1	few	CASREGLTDTQYF	TGTGCCAGCAGGGAAGGTCTGACAGATACGCAGTATTTT
TRBJ2-7	.	TRBV5-1	many	CASRDSSYEQYF	TGCGCCAGCCGCGACAGCTCCTACGAGCAGTACTTC
TRBJ1-4	.	TRBV24-1	few	CATSEGATNEKLFF	TGTGCCACCAGTGAGGGGGCGACTAATGAAAAACTGTTTTTT
TRBJ1-1	.	TRBV6-2/TRBV6-3	few	CASNRDVLMNTEAFF	TGTGCCAGCAACCGGGACGTTCTAATGAACACTGAAGCTTTCTTT
TRBJ1-1	.	TRBV3-1	.	CASSHREGKTEAFF	TGTGCCAGCAGCCATCGCGAGGGTAAGACTGAAGCTTTCTTT
TRBJ1-2	.	TRBV7-2	many	CASSLVSTNYGYTF	TGTGCCAGCAGCTTAGTATCTACTAACTATGGCTACACCTTC
TRBJ2-4	.	TRBV9	.	CASRGGGPAKNIQYF	TGTGCCAGCAGGGGGGGCGGCCCAGCCAAAAACATTCAGTACTTC
TRBJ2-2	.	TRBV10-2	few	CASSDLGNGELFF	TGCGCCAGCAGTGACTTGGGGAACGGGGAGCTGTTTTTT
TRBJ1-6	TRBD1	TRBV5-6	few	CASSGGTATSSYNSPLHF	TGTGCCAGCAGCGGGGGGACAGCCACAAGCTCCTATAATTCACCCCTCCACTTT
TRBJ2-7	.	TRBV7-2	.	CASSMEGQRGYEQYF	TGTGCCAGCAGTATGGAGGGGCAACGGGGCTACGAGCAGTACTTC
TRBJ2-5	.	TRBV4-2	.	CASSQDSGSGEYF	TGTGCCAGCAGCCAAGATTCAGGGAGCGGCGAGTACTTC
TRBJ1-3	TRBD1	TRBV7-2	.	CASSVDRGLGNTIYF	TGTGCCAGCAGCGTCGACAGGGGCCTTGGAAACACCATATATTTT
TRBJ2-1	TRBD1	TRBV9	many	CASSVGQGPYNEQFF	TGTGCCAGCAGCGTAGGACAGGGCCCCTACAATGAGCAGTTCTTC
TRBJ2-1	.	TRBV29-1	.	CSVGGWRGSPYNEQFF	TGCAGCGTCGGGGGCTGGAGGGGGAGTCCCTACAACGAGCAGTTCTTC
TRBJ2-5	.	TRBV7-6	few	CASSWPGPRETQYF	TGTGCCAGCAGCTGGCCGGGGCCCCGGGAGACCCAGTACTTC
TRBJ1-4	TRBD1	TRBV7-9	.	CASSLGQGAYDEKLFF	TGTGCCAGCAGCCTGGGACAGGGGGCTTACGATGAAAAACTGTTTTTT
TRBJ2-7	TRBD1	TRBV29-1	.	CSVEWRGQGSHEQYF	TGCAGCGTTGAGTGGAGGGGACAGGGTTCCCACGAGCAGTACTTC
TRBJ2-5	.	TRBV4-2	many	CASSPLWDTSQETQYF	TGTGCCAGCAGCCCACTTTGGGACACGAGCCAAGAGACCCAGTACTTC
TRBJ2-5	.	TRBV7-9	.	CASSLRVGGGETQYF	TGTGCCAGCAGCTTACGGGTCGGGGGAGGAGAGACCCAGTACTTC
TRBJ1-6	.	TRBV5-6	.	CASSLPGDGVNSPLHF	TGTGCCAGCAGCCTGCCCGGCGACGGTGTAAATTCACCCCTCCACTTT
TRBJ1-2	TRBD1	TRBV7-2	.	CASRDGTGGGYGYTF	TGTGCCAGTAGGGATGGGACAGGGGGTGGCTATGGCTACACCTTC
TRBJ2-1	.	TRBV6-2/TRBV6-3	.	CASSYRGDGWNYSEQFF	TGTGCCAGCAGTTACCGTGGGGACGGTTGGAATTACAGCGAGCAGTTCTTC
TRBJ2-7	.	TRBV30	.	CAWSKLRYEQYF	TGTGCCTGGAGTAAGCTGCGCTACGAGCAGTACTTC
TRBJ2-3	TRBD2	TRBV7-2	many	CASRRGAGSDTQYF	TGTGCCAGCAGGCGGGGGGCAGGCTCAGATACGCAGTATTTT
TRBJ2-7	.	TRBV15	.	CATRGGLSYEQYF	TGTGCCACCAGAGGAGGGTTATCCTACGAGCAGTACTTC
TRBJ2-5	TRBD1	TRBV2	few	CASSRDRNSQETQYF	TGTGCCAGCAGTAGGGACAGAAACTCTCAAGAGACCCAGTACTTC
TRBJ2-1	TRBD1	TRBV11-3	many	CASRQGAGNEQFF	TGTGCCAGCAGACAGGGGGCGGGGAATGAGCAGTTCTTC
TRBJ2-5	.	TRBV3-1	many	CASSPRWGDRETQYF	TGTGCCAGCAGCCCGCGTTGGGGGGACAGAGAGACCCAGTACTTC
TRBJ2-5	.	TRBV3-1	many	CASRRWAETQYF	TGTGCCAGCCGCCGTTGGGCAGAGACCCAGTACTTC
TRBJ1-6	.	TRBV5-1	many	CASRGSSSLNSPLHF	TGCGCCAGCAGGGGTTCATCCTCACTTAATTCACCCCTCCACTTT